This TCR beta chain came from a study of cytomegalovirus exposure and HLA in healthy donors. V dropped 5 bases and J dropped 5 bases, with 10 bases sitting between them. Germline V gene lookup returns CDR1 MNHNY and CDR2 SVGAGI (reference sequence). The CDR3 extends over 12 amino acids. This clone counts as large (0.1 to 1%). Its antigen remains unidentified. It was the approximately 110-subject validation cohort, separate from the approximately 670-subject first cohort, to which the donors belonged. Findings of the study overall: Subsequent analysis found a tendency for first-cohort TCR clusters to co-occur within the 110 or so validation repertoires. Among TCR beta chains, those listed as cytomegalovirus-associated numbered over 150. Through in vitro validation, three CMV-associated chains were shown to be specific for CMV antigens.

Sequencing was performed with immunoSEQ multiplex PCR; in TCRdb, only in-frame clones are kept and a portion is missing. The profile shows about 110,000 clones, approximately 89% of them singletons. The rearrangement links TRBV6-6 to TRBJ2-7, with D possibly being TRBD2 (6 bases). Sequencing was performed on PBMCs. The receptor was isolated from a young woman in good health and CMV-seronegative. For the CDR3, the DNA is TGTGCCAGCAGTCGGGACTTCAACGAGCAGTACTTC. Its protein product is CASSRDFNEQYF.